Listed below are T cell receptor beta chains from one sample, sequenced in a study of control samples from healthy donors and cancer patients. TCRdb's table, derived via immunoSEQ multiplex PCR, lists solely in-frame clones and lacks some. The data contain 60,000 to 65,000 clones, 65% to 90% of them singletons. Material: blood. These receptor sequences come from a man aged 40-49 years in good health. Both conserved end residues are part of each CDR3. Fields, in order: V gene, D gene, J gene, clone size, CDR3 DNA, CDR3 protein. The D gene is left open where the match is weak. Clone size appears in some rows only: once, few, many, or a class for an expanded clone.

TRBV10-3	-	TRBJ1-1	few	TGTGCCATCAGTGAGTCCGGAGCTGAAGCTTTCTTT	CAISESGAEAFF
TRBV5-1	TRBD1	TRBJ1-1	-	TGCGCCAGCTTAAAGACAGGGGGCGGTGGCACTGAAGCTTTCTTT	CASLKTGGGGTEAFF
TRBV6-2/TRBV6-3	-	TRBJ2-7	few	TGTGCCAGCAGTTGGCCCCAGTTTCCCCAGGGGACCAGGGCCTACGAGCAGTACTTC	CASSWPQFPQGTRAYEQYF
TRBV2	TRBD1	TRBJ1-1	-	TGTGCCAGCAGTTCACTGGGACAGCGCAACACTGAAGCTTTCTTT	CASSSLGQRNTEAFF
TRBV25-1	-	TRBJ2-7	once	TGTGCCAGCAGTGTTGCCGGGAAGTACTACGAGCAGTACTTC	CASSVAGKYYEQYF
TRBV6-5	-	TRBJ2-1	-	TGTGCCAGCAGTTCGGGGGGCCGGCAGTTCTTC	CASSSGGRQFF
TRBV19	-	TRBJ1-6	-	TGTGCCAGTAGTATCCAAAATTCACCCCTCCACTTT	CASSIQNSPLHF
TRBV7-9	-	TRBJ2-3	-	TGTGCCAGCAGCCGTAGCACAGATACGCAGTATTTT	CASSRSTDTQYF
TRBV28	TRBD1	TRBJ1-1	-	TGTGCCAGCAGACCAAAGACAGGGATCCACACTGAAGCTTTCTTT	CASRPKTGIHTEAFF
TRBV2	TRBD1	TRBJ2-7	-	TGTGCCAGCCAAAGCGGGACAGGGGGCGGGAGCTCCTACGAGCAGTACTTC	CASQSGTGGGSSYEQYF
TRBV27	TRBD1	TRBJ2-1	-	TGTGCCAGCAGTCCAGGACCGGGACAGGGGGCGGGTGAGCAGTTCTTC	CASSPGPGQGAGEQFF
TRBV12-3/TRBV12-4	-	TRBJ1-1	-	TGTGCCAGCACCTTGAGGGGGGCTGAAGCTTTCTTT	CASTLRGAEAFF
TRBV5-5	TRBD2	TRBJ2-3	-	TGTGCCAGCAGCTTTGGACTAGCGGGGGTAGGAACAGATACGCAGTATTTT	CASSFGLAGVGTDTQYF
TRBV5-5	-	TRBJ2-6	-	TGTGCCAGCAGCTTGGAGGCAGGGGGGGCCTCTGGGGCCAACGTCCTGACTTTC	CASSLEAGGASGANVLTF
TRBV29-1	-	TRBJ2-2	-	TGCAGCGTTAAAGGGTCGGACGGAGACACCGGGGAGCTGTTTTTT	CSVKGSDGDTGELFF
TRBV7-2	TRBD1	TRBJ1-2	-	TGTGCCAGCAGCTTCGGAGGGGGCGATGGCTACACCTTC	CASSFGGGDGYTF
TRBV24-1	-	TRBJ2-3	once	TGTGCCACCAGTGATCTGAGGGAATCTACGCAGTATTTT	CATSDLRESTQYF
TRBV28	TRBD1	TRBJ1-5	-	TGTGCCATCCACCGGGACAGGGGATCCCATCAGCCCCAGCATTTT	CAIHRDRGSHQPQHF
TRBV11-3	TRBD2	TRBJ2-7	-	TGTGCCAGCAGCGTGACTAGCGGAAAAACCTACGAGCAGTACTTC	CASSVTSGKTYEQYF
TRBV20-1	-	TRBJ2-3	-	TGCAGTGCTAGTCTTACTAGCACAGATACGCAGTATTTT	CSASLTSTDTQYF